The clone carrying this T cell receptor beta chain occurred many times. Its antigen is unidentified. These data are taken from a study of neurological immune-mediated disorders. Study findings and constraints: Sharing of CDR3 amino acid sequences among expanded clones across subjects was absent, suggesting private repertoires in all groups. HTLV-1-associated myelopathy had the most TCR clonal expansion, while multiple sclerosis had the least, a level that fell below healthy controls.

The time point here: technical triplicate 2. Stored at -80 C, 2 million PBMCs were the source of the unsorted libraries. By 5'RACE with 10-nucleotide random UMIs, the cDNA was made. TCRdb ran MiXCR on the 5' RACE reads and lists one entry per CDR3 protein. The profile shows about 59,000 distinct CDR3 sequences, around 24% of them singletons. Sequencing was done on a sample of PBMCs. The clonotype was recovered from a man aged 55 to 69 with HTLV-1-associated myelopathy (HAM/TSP).

The CDR3 nucleotides read TGTGCCAGCAGTGAAGGAAAACTTTACGAGCAGTACTTC. It translates to CASSEGKLYEQYF. This sequence joins TRBV6-1 and TRBJ2-7; D uncertain. Trimming left V 1 base short and J 4 bases short, with 8 bases between. This CDR3 spans 13 amino acids. In germline, CDR1 is MNHNS, CDR2 SASEGT.